The 19 T cell receptor beta chains in this list originate from one sample, sequenced in a study of blood T cell repertoires in COVID-19. Data came from immunoSEQ multiplex PCR; TCRdb stores just in-frame clones and leaves some out. The table lists under 250,000 clones, around 83% of them singletons, with approximately 9% in the top ten. Material for sequencing was peripheral blood. The receptors come from a man aged 40-49 years with active or convalescent COVID-19.

This clone is a singleton in its sample. The chain employs TRBV7-9 and TRBJ1-3; no reliable D call. The V and J ends lost 5 bases and 0 bases respectively, with 14 bases between them. The CDR3 is 16 amino acids. The germline V gene has CDR1 SEHNR and CDR2 FQNEAQ (reference sequence). DNA for the CDR3: TGTGCCAGCAGCCGTCTAGACGGTGACTCTGGAAACACCATATATTTT. Translating gives CASSRLDGDSGNTIYF.

The rearrangement joins TRBV2 to TRBJ2-3; D gene unclear. V was pared by 6 bases and J by 4 bases, with 11 bases between. Germline values: CDR1 SNHLY, CDR2 FYNNEI. The CDR3 is made up of 13 amino acids. The CDR3 DNA reads TGTGCCAGCAGCGTCGTTTATTCAGATACGCAGTATTTT. This sequence encodes CASSVVYSDTQYF.

This clone was detected a few times. V and J are TRBV2 and TRBJ1-6; D call uncertain. V shed 8 bases and J shed 9 bases, with 11 bases lying between them. Germline CDR1 is SNHLY and CDR2 is FYNNEI. The CDR3 covers 12 residues. CDR3 bases: TGTGCCAGCGCAGTGTCTGGTTCACCCCTCCACTTT. Residues: CASAVSGSPLHF. Full variable domain (outside the CDR3, taken from reference TRBV2 and TRBJ1-6): EPEVTQTPSHQVTQMGQEVILRCVPISNHLYFYWYRQILGQKVEFLVSFYNNEISEKSEIFDDQFSVERPDGSNFTLKIRSTKLEDSAMYFCASAVSGSPLHFGNGTRLTVT.

The chain couples TRBV27 to TRBJ1-6; D gene ambiguous. The germline CDR1 and CDR2 sequences are MNHEY and SMNVEV (reference sequence). The CDR3 spans 14 residues. Trimming removed 3 bases at V and 6 bases at J, with 9 bases between. This CDR3 is CASSLSTANSPLHF. CDR3 DNA: TGTGCCAGCAGTTTGAGTACCGCTAATTCACCCCTCCACTTT.

The chain has TRBV7-9 and TRBJ2-7; D might be TRBD1 (7 bases). Germline CDR1 is SEHNR and CDR2 is FQNEAQ (reference sequence). V lost 6 bases, J lost 2 bases, and 17 bases lay in between. The CDR3 is made up of 15 amino acids. CDR3 DNA: TGTGCCAGCAGGTCGGGGGCAGGGGGTCCCTACGAGCAGTACTTC. It translates to CASRSGAGGPYEQYF.

The chain links TRBV11-2 to TRBJ1-3; 9 positions match TRBD1. Unmatched junction bases numbered 4, after V lost 5 bases and J lost 2 bases. This CDR3 has 15 residues. From germline, CDR1 is SGHAT and CDR2 FQNNGV. The CDR3 nucleotides read TGTGCCAGCAGCCGGGACAGGGCGGCTGGAAACACCATATATTTT. It yields the protein CASSRDRAAGNTIYF.

This chain joins TRBV3-1 (or the pseudogene TRBV3-2) and TRBJ1-1; D is undetermined. This CDR3 has 14 amino acids. Germline assignment: CDR1 LGHDT and CDR2 YNNKEL (reference sequence). Deletions cut 1 base from V and 1 base from J, with 7 bases between. The CDR3 loop is CASSQVSRNTEAFF. The CDR3 DNA is TGTGCCAGCAGCCAAGTTTCCAGGAACACTGAAGCTTTCTTT.

This chain uses TRBV5-6 with TRBJ1-2; D is possibly TRBD1 (6 bases). The V end lost 3 bases, the J end lost 7 bases, and 13 bases lay between the germline ends. Germline assignment: CDR1 SGHDT and CDR2 YYEEEE. This CDR3 has 13 residues. The CDR3, as DNA: TGTGCCAGCAGCTGGGGGACATCGGGTGGCTACACCTTC. Translated, it gives CASSWGTSGGYTF.

The chain combines TRBV19 with TRBJ1-5; D is unresolved. Per germline, CDR1 LNHDA and CDR2 SQIVND (reference sequence). Deletions cut 4 bases from V and 5 bases from J, with 9 bases between. The CDR3 spans 13 residues. In DNA, the CDR3 is TGTGCCAGTAGTAAAACACCCTATCAGCCCCAGCATTTT. It is translated as CASSKTPYQPQHF.

The V gene is TRBV6-6, the J gene TRBJ1-5; 7 bases map to TRBD1. J gave up 4 bases and V 4 bases, and 4 bases lay outside the gene matches. The CDR3 sequence is 14 residues long. Germline CDR1 is MNHNY and CDR2 is SVGAGI (reference sequence). The CDR3 reads CASSSQGRNQPQHF. CDR3 sequence (DNA): TGTGCCAGCAGTTCACAGGGGAGGAATCAGCCCCAGCATTTT.

The chain links TRBV6-5 to TRBJ1-2; a possible D gene is TRBD1 (5 bases). Per the germline V gene, CDR1 is MNHEY and CDR2 is SVGAGI. V was cut by 5 bases and J by 2 bases, with 15 bases left in between. The CDR3 contains 15 residues. The CDR3 loop reads CASSPLVGGNYGYTF. The CDR3 nucleotides read TGTGCCAGCAGTCCACTGGTGGGGGGGAACTATGGCTACACCTTC.

The CDR3 nucleotides read TGTGCCAGCAGCCCCCGACTAGTCTACGCCGGGGAGCTGTTTTTT. This gives the protein CASSPRLVYAGELFF. V is TRBV11-1 and J is TRBJ2-2; D possibly corresponds to TRBD2 (6 bases). Trimming shortened V by 5 bases and J by 6 bases, and 16 bases separated the two germline ends. Germline values: CDR1 SGHAT, CDR2 FQDESV (reference sequence). CDR3 size: 15 residues.

This sequence joins TRBV6-5 and TRBJ2-5; TRBD2 might be the D (5 bases). Germline CDR1 MNHEY, CDR2 SVGAGI. Trimming shortened V by 0 bases and J by 2 bases, and 7 bases separated the two germline ends. This CDR3 spans 14 amino acids. This CDR3 reads CASSYSRGQETQYF. In nucleotides, the CDR3 is TGTGCCAGCAGTTACTCCCGGGGTCAAGAGACCCAGTACTTC.

This chain links TRBV9 with TRBJ1-4, with D uncertain. Germline loops: CDR1 SGDLS, CDR2 YYNGEE. Trimming removed 4 bases from V and 3 bases from J, with 13 bases in between. The CDR3 runs to 15 residues. The CDR3 bases are TGTGCCAGCAGCCCGGGTGTCGGTGCTAATGAAAAACTGTTTTTT. This sequence encodes CASSPGVGANEKLFF.

The rearrangement uses TRBV3-1 (or the pseudogene TRBV3-2) and TRBJ2-2; a possible D gene is TRBD1 (6 bases). CDR1 and CDR2 from the germline V gene are LGHDT and YNNKEL (reference sequence). V was shortened by 2 bases and J by 6 bases, with 16 bases between the two germline ends. This CDR3 region has 16 residues. The CDR3 region has the DNA TGTGCCAGCAGCCAACCACAGGGAGAGTTAGCCGGGGAGCTGTTTTTT. Its translation: CASSQPQGELAGELFF.

This chain links TRBV12-5 with TRBJ1-5; 8 nucleotides agree with TRBD1. This CDR3 comprises 16 residues. Germline trimming cut 3 bases from V and 6 bases from J; bases unmatched to any gene: 10. CDR1 and CDR2 from the germline V gene are LGHNT and FRNRAP. Here the CDR3 DNA reads TGTGCTAGTGGTTTCTCCCAAGGACAGGGAGGTCAGCCCCAGCATTTT. Its translation: CASGFSQGQGGQPQHF.

The chain carries TRBV29-1 and TRBJ1-1; D not certain. The V gene lost 6 bases and the J gene lost 5 bases, with 16 bases spanning the gap. CDR1 and CDR2 (germline): SQVTM, ANQGSEA. This CDR3 comprises 13 residues. CDR3 coding DNA: TGCAGCGTAGCGGGCCCACCTGGGACTGAAGCTTTCTTT. Translating gives CSVAGPPGTEAFF.

J is TRBJ1-1 and V is TRBV30, with TRBD1 as a possible D gene (5 bases). The CDR3 is 13 residues long. CDR1 and CDR2 from the germline V gene are GTSNPN and SVGIG (reference sequence). Trimming took off 0 bases at V and 3 bases at J, with 8 bases between the two ends. CDR3 region: CAWSVQVDTEAFF. CDR3 nucleotides: TGTGCCTGGAGTGTACAGGTGGACACTGAAGCTTTCTTT.

DNA for the CDR3: TGCAGCGGCCATATACAGGGCAGAGGCTACACCTTC. This sequence encodes CSGHIQGRGYTF. This chain joins TRBV29-1 and TRBJ1-2; weak D call: TRBD1 (6 bases). V lost 7 bases to trimming and J lost 8 bases, with 17 bases between them. Germline loops: CDR1 SQVTM, CDR2 ANQGSEA. The CDR3 loop spans 12 amino acids.